This TCR beta chain was recorded in a study of beta chain features in type 1 diabetes. The CDR3 totals 14 residues. Trimming removed 3 bases at V and 6 bases at J, with 14 bases between. The germline gives CDR1 MNHEY, CDR2 SVGAGI. This clone has only a few counts. Reverse transcription of all isolated RNA meant that expressed TCRB transcripts were sequenced. The assay was immunoSEQ multiplex PCR, and TCRdb's table has in-frame clones only and misses some. The sample holds under 400,000 clones, roughly an eighth seen once. Sequencing was carried out using naive CD4+ T cells from blood. The genes are TRBV6-5 and TRBJ1-1; D remains unclear. The sequence was obtained from a man younger than 35 in good health. The DNA for the CDR3 is TGTGCCAGCAGTTATGGGCATCTGACCCCTGAAGCTTTCTTT. Its protein product is CASSYGHLTPEAFF.